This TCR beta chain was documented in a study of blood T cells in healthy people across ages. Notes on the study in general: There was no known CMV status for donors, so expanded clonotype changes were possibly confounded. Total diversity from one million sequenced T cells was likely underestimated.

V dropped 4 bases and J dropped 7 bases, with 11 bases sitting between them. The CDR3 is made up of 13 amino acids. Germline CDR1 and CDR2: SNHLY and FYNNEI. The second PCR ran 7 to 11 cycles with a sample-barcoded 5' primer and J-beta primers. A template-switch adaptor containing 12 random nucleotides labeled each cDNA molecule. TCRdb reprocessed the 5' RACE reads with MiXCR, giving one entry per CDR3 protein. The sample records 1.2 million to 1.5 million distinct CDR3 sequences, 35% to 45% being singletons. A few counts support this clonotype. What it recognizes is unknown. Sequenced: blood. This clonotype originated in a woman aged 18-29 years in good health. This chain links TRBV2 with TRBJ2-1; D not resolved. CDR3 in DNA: TGTGCCAGCAGTGTGGTAGTGGGTAATGAGCAGTTCTTC. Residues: CASSVVVGNEQFF.